This TCR beta chain is drawn from a study of cytomegalovirus exposure and HLA in healthy donors. The wider study: Earlier, 95 million to 120 million unique TCR beta sequences were recovered from about 200 million T cells by an analysis.

Study-wide findings and caveats: The analysis excluded some indistinguishable V segments, including TRBV6-2 and TRBV6-3. In an earlier analysis, about 90% or about 30%: the productive usage of most TCR beta V segments.

J lost 7 bases, V lost 2 bases, and 4 bases had no gene match. The V gene's germline CDR1 is SEHNR and CDR2 FQNEAQ (reference sequence). CDR3 length: 13 residues. The PCR employed 60 Vbeta primers together with 13 Jbeta primers. TCRdb keeps only in-frame clones here, not all; method: immunoSEQ multiplex PCR. The table shows fewer than 130,000 clones, with approximately 80% occurring only once. Healthy donors of bone marrow made up the group. A note on this clone: The antigen is unknown.

This TCR derives from a female donor in good health and CMV-seropositive. This rearrangement joins TRBV7-9 to TRBJ1-2; 7 bases map to TRBD1. Specimen: PBMCs. This CDR3 reads CASSLRQGGGYTF. CDR3 DNA sequence: TGTGCCAGCAGCTTACGACAGGGAGGTGGCTACACCTTC.